This TCR beta chain appears in the sequencing data of a study of T cell repertoires in cytomegalovirus infection (dated by TCRdb to 2018 to 2020). About the study as a whole: Peptide stimulations targeted recently identified HLA-C-restricted CMV epitopes, whose presentation resists viral immunomodulation, together with well-studied HLA-B-restricted epitopes. Donor HLA type was relevant to the analysis, because carriage of CMV infection together with the matching HLA type was indicated by public TCR beta signatures. The full study reports these points: In the ex vivo response, HLA-C-restricted CMV-specific TCR beta clonotypes were dominant, and in two of eight donors the single most frequent clonotype came from this HLA-C-restricted group. Cumulative frequency of public TCR beta family members discriminated carriers of CMV infection plus the relevant HLA type in this cohort and an independent roughly 340-donor cohort.

On this clonotype: Its antigen is not yet known. No quality values exist for individual bases; no much larger clone is one base distant.

Reads for this sample came from an Illumina HiSeq 1500. TCRdb reprocessed the public reads (quality trimming at Q25 with fastp, clone calling with MiXCR) and kept in-frame beta chains. Each entry merges the rows of one CDR3 protein and shows their most common DNA and genes. Within this sample are 700,000 to 950,000 distinct CDR3 sequences, with 30% to 35% of them counted one time only. The top ten clones comprise around 12% of the sample. Cut back by 7 bases and 3 bases, the V and J ends lie 16 bases apart. The CDR3, cysteine through phenylalanine, is 16 amino acids long. The read is trimmed to its CDR3 DNA, 48 bases read in frame from base 1. The treatment or condition label corresponds to: in vitro stimulation with specific CMV peptide epitopes to enrich CMV-specific T cells.

Recombination connected TRBV12-3 or TRBV12-4 to TRBJ1-6, with TRBD1 perhaps the D gene, on 5 matching bases. The receptor was derived from a human donor in good health (CMV status not recorded). Some clones in this sample may be carry-over from other donors' samples. This specimen consisted of cultured CD8+ T cells from PBMCs, obtained from culture after CMV antigen stimulation. The nucleotide sequence is TGTGCCAGCACTTTGGGGCAGGGCTTCTATAATTCACCCCTCCACTTT. Protein translation: CASTLGQGFYNSPLHF.